The T cell receptor (beta chain) under discussion was sequenced for a study of T cell repertoires in cytomegalovirus infection. V was pared by 6 bases and J by 2 bases, with 5 bases of the junction left unmatched. The CDR3 is 15 residues long. CDR1 and CDR2 from the germline V gene are SGHTA and FQGNSA. Findings and caveats of the study: Dominating the ex vivo response were TCR beta clonotypes that were CMV-specific and HLA-C-restricted. Accumulated public TCR beta family frequency recognized individuals carrying CMV together with the relevant HLA.

A few counts support this clonotype. Its matching antigen is unknown. TCRdb called the reads again in MiXCR, with one record for every CDR3 protein. The sample yields fewer than 550,000 distinct CDR3 sequences, roughly 30% seen once. The rearrangement joins TRBV7-2 to TRBJ2-7, with 12 bases lining up with TRBD2. Sequencing was carried out using PBMCs. The receptor comes from a human donor in good health (CMV status not recorded). Some clones in this sample may be carry-over from other donors' samples. In nucleotides, the CDR3 is TGTGCCAGCAGACCAACTAGCGGGGGGCCCTACGAGCAGTACTTC. Its protein product is CASRPTSGGPYEQYF.